What follows are 16 T cell receptor beta chains derived from one specimen sequenced in a study of shared clonotypes between healthy human individuals. Repertoires were generated with immunoSEQ multiplex PCR, while TCRdb's copy carries only in-frame clones and drops some. Of some 1,100,000 clones detected, about 80% appear once; the ten largest clones hold under 0.65%. The sample consisted of memory CD4+ T cells from PBMCs. Documented subset: CD45RA-negative fraction. The receptor set was obtained from a man between 18 and 35 years old in good health. Some clones in this sample may be carry-over from other donors' samples.

The chain has TRBV7-2 and TRBJ1-2; weak D call: TRBD1 (6 bases). The CDR3 length is 13 residues. V gave up 5 bases and J gave up 8 bases, with 15 bases separating them. Germline V CDR1 and CDR2: SGHTA, FQGNSA. This CDR3 reads CASSQQGPRGYTF. CDR3 in DNA: TGTGCCAGCAGCCAACAGGGTCCTAGGGGCTACACCTTC.

This clone was observed at least ten times. This chain uses TRBV13 with TRBJ1-2; D unresolved. Germline V CDR1 and CDR2: PRHDT, FYEKMQ (reference sequence). V lost 1 base, J lost 3 bases, and 9 bases lay in between. The CDR3 has 14 residues. The CDR3 loop is CASSLASVHYGYTF. The CDR3 nucleotides are TGTGCCAGCAGCTTAGCGTCAGTCCACTATGGCTACACCTTC. The full variable domain, in which reference TRBV13 and TRBJ1-2 provide the parts outside the CDR3, is AAGVIQSPRHLIKEKRETATLKCYPIPRHDTVYWYQQGPGQDPQFLISFYEKMQSDKGSIPDRFSAQQFSDYHSELNMSSLELGDSALYFCASSLASVHYGYTFGSGTRLTVV.

The CDR3 nucleotides are TGTGCCAGCAGTTTGTCCCCAGGGCTTGGCTACACCTTC. This gives the protein CASSLSPGLGYTF. The chain has TRBV28 and TRBJ1-2; D may be TRBD1 (5 bases). Germline V gene sequence: CDR1 MDHEN, CDR2 SYDVKM. This CDR3 has 13 amino acids. V lost 3 bases and J lost 7, with 12 bases in between.

V and J are TRBV27 and TRBJ1-2; 9 bases line up with TRBD1. There are 21 residues in the CDR3. Germline CDR1 and CDR2: MNHEY and SMNVEV (reference sequence). V was pared by 8 bases and J by 4 bases, with 29 bases of the junction left unmatched. The CDR3 protein is CASGSDTTGGSSFRPLYGYTF. In DNA form, the CDR3 reads TGTGCCAGCGGATCAGACACCACAGGGGGCTCGTCGTTTCGTCCCCTCTATGGCTACACCTTC.

The chain combines TRBV7-2 with TRBJ2-7; 9 bases are a match to TRBD2. CDR3 length: 14 amino acids. Germline CDR1 SGHTA, CDR2 FQGNSA. The V segment lost 4 bases and the J segment 4 bases; nucleotides outside the gene matches: 5. CDR3 sequence (DNA): TGTGCCAGCAGCTCGCTAGCGGGACCATACGAGCAGTACTTC. It translates to CASSSLAGPYEQYF.

This clone appeared once. The chain carries TRBV6-5 and TRBJ1-1; a possible D gene is TRBD1 (6 bases). Germline CDR1 and CDR2: MNHEY and SVGAGI. CDR3 size: 14 residues. V was shortened by 8 bases and J by 0 bases, with 13 bases between the two germline ends. The CDR3 region has the DNA TGTGCCAGCCGATCCAGGGGAATGAACACTGAAGCTTTCTTT. Its translation is CASRSRGMNTEAFF.

This clone is a singleton in its sample. V usage is TRBV10-3 and J usage is TRBJ2-7, with D tentatively TRBD2 (5 bases). From germline, CDR1 is ENHRY and CDR2 SYGVKD. V was trimmed by 2 bases and J by 9 bases, leaving 17 bases between them. This CDR3 contains 14 residues. DNA for the CDR3: TGTGCCATCAGTGAGGCCACACGCTTCGAGGGGCAGTACTTC. Its protein product is CAISEATRFEGQYF.

The chain employs TRBV7-9 and TRBJ1-2, with D perhaps TRBD1 (6 bases). Germline assignment: CDR1 SEHNR and CDR2 FQNEAQ (reference sequence). V lost 5 bases and J 4 bases, leaving 14 bases between the germline ends. This CDR3 has 14 amino acids. CDR3 bases: TGTGCCAGCAGCCCTACAGGGACCCCCTATGGCTACACCTTC. The encoded protein is CASSPTGTPYGYTF. The whole variable domain, filled in from reference TRBV7-9 and TRBJ1-2, reads DTGVSQNPRHKITKRGQNVTFRCDPISEHNRLYWYRQTLGQGPEFLTYFQNEAQLEKSRLLSDRFSAERPKGSFSTLEIQRTEQGDSAMYLCASSPTGTPYGYTFGSGTRLTVV.

The chain recombines TRBV29-1 with TRBJ1-4; D gene uncertain. Trimming pared 2 bases from V and 8 bases from J, leaving 3 bases between. CDR1 is SQVTM and CDR2 is ANQGSEA in the germline V gene. The CDR3 spans 10 residues. The CDR3 spells CSVEKEKLFF. The CDR3 region has the DNA TGCAGCGTTGAAAAGGAAAAACTGTTTTTT.

The V gene is TRBV28, the J gene TRBJ2-2, with a weak D call TRBD1 (5 bases). Between the trimmed V and J ends, which lost 6 bases and 0 bases, there was a span of 17 bases. The CDR3 consists of 17 residues. Germline V gives CDR1 MDHEN, CDR2 SYDVKM. As DNA, the CDR3 is TGTGCCAGCAGCCCTTATCAGGGCCGTCCGAACACCGGGGAGCTGTTTTTT. Protein sequence: CASSPYQGRPNTGELFF.

On this clone: With only one base between it and a far larger clone, this is likely a read error. The rearrangement links TRBV4-1 to TRBJ1-3; D uncertain. CDR3 size: 15 residues. In germline, CDR1 is MGHRA, CDR2 YSYEKL. DNA of the CDR3: TGCGCCAGCAGCCAAGTGGGAGGCTCTGGAAACACCACATATTTT. It is translated as CASSQVGGSGNTTYF.

The chain links TRBV7-8 to TRBJ2-7; 10 positions match TRBD1. V dropped 5 bases and J dropped 6; count of bases not matched to a gene: 7. Germline CDR1 and CDR2: SGHVS and FQNEAQ. CDR3 length: 14 residues. In nucleotides, the CDR3 is TGTGCCAGCAGCACGCGGGACAGGGGAGGCGAGCAGTACTTC. This codes for CASSTRDRGGEQYF.

The chain combines TRBV4-1 with TRBJ2-1, with a possible D match to TRBD1 (5 bases). The V end lost 3 bases, the J end lost 2 bases, and 14 bases lay between the germline ends. Germline loops: CDR1 MGHRA, CDR2 YSYEKL. The CDR3 has 16 residues. CDR3 nucleotide sequence: TGCGCCAGCAGCCATCTCGACAGAATTCCCTACAATGAGCAGTTCTTC. It specifies CASSHLDRIPYNEQFF.

About this clone: The identical CDR3 is also encoded by other nucleotide sequences in the sample. The gene calls are TRBV4-2 and TRBJ1-2; D is unresolved. This CDR3 has 11 residues. Trimming removed 1 base from V and 5 bases from J, with 2 bases in between. Germline V gives CDR1 LGHNA, CDR2 YNFKEQ. The CDR3 here is CASSQGYGYTF. The CDR3 nucleotides are TGTGCCAGCAGCCAAGGGTATGGCTACACCTTC.

This clone was detected ten times or more. This chain uses TRBV5-1 with TRBJ1-4; 11 bases fit TRBD1. V was clipped by 7 bases and J by 8 bases; unmatched bases: 4. Germline loops: CDR1 SGHRS, CDR2 YFSETQ. CDR3 size: 13 residues. CDR3 DNA: TGCGCCAGCCGGACAGGGGGCGGCGAAAAACTGTTTTTT. This sequence encodes CASRTGGGEKLFF.

The CDR3 protein is CASSQGLGDTQYF. DNA for the CDR3: TGTGCCAGCAGCCAAGGACTAGGAGATACGCAGTATTTT. The gene calls are TRBV11-2 and TRBJ2-3; 7 positions agree with TRBD2. V gave up 5 bases and J gave up 5 bases; unmatched junction bases: 4. The CDR3 totals 13 residues. CDR1 is SGHAT, CDR2 FQNNGV, per germline.